This T cell receptor beta chain was documented in a study of identifying expanded T cells in peripheral blood. Notes on the study in general: Variance in clone template counts between approximately two-week samples significantly increased with total template count across all healthy donors.

Collection occurred without any documented infections or immune events in donors. The method was immunoSEQ multiplex PCR; TCRdb's version includes in-frame clones alone and lacks a portion of them. This table has 80,000 to 90,000 clones, about 86% appearing once. With respect to this clone: Antigen specificity is unknown.

CDR3 length: 15 amino acids. The germline CDR1 and CDR2 sequences are SGHNT and YYREEE (reference sequence). The germline V and J ends were trimmed by 1 base and 2 bases, with 12 bases remaining between them. The source is a person aged 18 to 70 in good health. Sequenced sample: blood. The rearrangement uses TRBV5-4 and TRBJ1-1; no clear D. The CDR3: CASSLWWDFNTEAFF. The CDR3, as DNA: TGTGCCAGCAGCTTGTGGTGGGATTTTAACACTGAAGCTTTCTTT.